The clone carrying this T cell receptor beta chain has a handful of counts. This specimen comes from a study of T cells in Graves' hyperthyroidism and ophthalmopathy. What was amplified from RNA transcripts were TCR beta CDR3 regions. The HTBI primer set drove a first-round RT-PCR of the TCR CDR3. Using its own MiXCR run on the multiplex PCR reads, TCRdb lists one record per CDR3 protein. The sample records some 570,000 distinct CDR3 sequences, approximately 15% being singletons. There are 18 residues in the CDR3. Losses at the gene ends were 3 bases for V and 0 bases for J; bases not matched to a gene: 9. Per germline, CDR1 DFQATT and CDR2 SNEGSKA (reference sequence).

Input material: blood. The clonotype comes from a woman aged 18-29 years with Graves' ophthalmopathy. This chain links TRBV20-1 with TRBJ2-5; TRBD2 agrees at 14 bases. In nucleotides, the CDR3 is TGCAGTGCTAGGGACGGGACTAGCGGGAGAACCCACCAAGAGACCCAGTACTTC. Encoded protein: CSARDGTSGRTHQETQYF.